This TCR beta chain is drawn from a study of regulatory T cells in long-lasting Graves disease. The germline V gene encodes CDR1 MDHEN and CDR2 SYDVKM. V lost 3 bases and J 9 bases, leaving 9 bases between the germline ends. The CDR3 is 12 amino acids. This clonotype was recorded at least ten times. iRepertoire HTBI primers and Arm-PCR of CDR3 regions built TCR beta libraries. TCRdb re-called the multiplex PCR reads with MiXCR, one entry per CDR3 protein. Among 420,000 or so distinct CDR3 sequences listed, approximately 16% were seen once. Time point denoted: newly diagnosed GD, antithyroid drugs for less than 3 months. RNA isolated from PBMCs was used to make the TCR library. These sequences were also reported in another study, on T cells in Graves' hyperthyroidism and ophthalmopathy. That report adds: HTBI primers were the set used in a first-round RT-PCR of the TCR CDR3. Most thyroid clonotypes expanded above 0.001 appeared in blood too.

The origin of this receptor is a woman between 18 and 29 years old with Graves disease. The V call is TRBV28, the J call TRBJ1-5, with D perhaps matching TRBD1 (6 bases). The material sequenced was peripheral blood mononuclear cells (PBMCs), taken at new diagnosis, from a patient treated with antithyroid drugs. This CDR3 reads CASSLLTGPQHF. The CDR3 DNA reads as TGTGCCAGCAGTTTGTTGACAGGGCCCCAGCATTTT.